Here is one TCR beta chain with its context. These data belong to a study of blood T cell repertoires in COVID-19. The protocol was immunoSEQ multiplex PCR, while the TCRdb copy is restricted to in-frame clones and leaves out a portion. The sample contains about 200,000 clones, approximately 88% of which appear only once. The sequencing sample was made of peripheral blood. The clonotype originates from a man in his forties or fifties with acute or convalescent COVID-19.

The CDR3 reads CASSQDGGGRKQYF. In DNA, the CDR3 is TGTGCCAGCAGCCAAGATGGGGGAGGGCGAAAGCAGTACTTC. V usage is TRBV3-1 (or the pseudogene TRBV3-2) and J usage is TRBJ2-7, with 7 positions matching TRBD2. The ends lost 0 bases at V and 8 bases at J; junction bases unmatched: 7. CDR1 is LGHDT and CDR2 is YNNKEL in the germline V gene (reference sequence). The CDR3 extends over 14 amino acids.